Listed below are T cell receptor beta chains from one sample, sequenced in a study of brain T cells in children with intractable seizures. Here immunoSEQ multiplex PCR was the method, and the copy in TCRdb shows in-frame clones only, minus some. The data contain around 100,000 clones, approximately 94% of them seen just once; the ten biggest clones take up 3.8%. The material was peripheral blood, obtained at surgery. These receptors were obtained from a boy under two years old with hemimegalencephaly and intractable seizures. Each CDR3 is given with its conserved first and last residue. A D gene is named only where the DNA matches it firmly. Rows may omit the clone size; those that give it use once, few, many or a size class.

once	TRBV24-1	TRBD2	TRBJ2-7	TGTGCCACCAGTGAGCTCGGGACTAGCGGGAGATACGAGCAGTACTTC	CATSELGTSGRYEQYF
NA	TRBV6-5	TRBD2	TRBJ2-7	TGTGCCAGCAGTTATCGACTAGCGGGACACGAGCAGTACTTC	CASSYRLAGHEQYF
NA	TRBV15	TRBD2	TRBJ2-7	TGTGCCACCAGCAGGGGACTAGCGGGAGTTGAGCAGTACTTC	CATSRGLAGVEQYF
NA	TRBV7-6	TRBD1	TRBJ2-7	TGTGCCAGCAGCCCCGGACAGGGTGGGAGGACCGAGCAGTACTTC	CASSPGQGGRTEQYF
NA	TRBV19	TRBD2	TRBJ2-1	TGTGCCAGTAGTCCCGAAGCGGGAGGGTCCTACAATGAGCAGTTCTTC	CASSPEAGGSYNEQFF
NA	TRBV6-1	TRBD1	TRBJ1-2	TGTGCCAGCAGTGGACGACAGGGAAGTTCGATTAACTATGGCTACACCTTC	CASSGRQGSSINYGYTF
once	TRBV27	NA	TRBJ1-2	TGTGCCAGCAGTTTATGGCCCGCGACTAACTATGGCTACACCTTC	CASSLWPATNYGYTF
NA	TRBV27	TRBD1	TRBJ2-1	TGTGCCAGCAGTTTAGCCTCCGGGACAGGGCAACATGAGCAGTTCTTC	CASSLASGTGQHEQFF
NA	TRBV2	TRBD1	TRBJ1-4	TGTGCCAGCACCTCCATCGGGACAGGGGCCACTAATGAAAAACTGTTTTTT	CASTSIGTGATNEKLFF
NA	TRBV6-5	TRBD2	TRBJ2-1	TGTGCCAGCAGTTCCACTAGCGGGAGTAATGAGCAGTTCTTC	CASSSTSGSNEQFF
NA	TRBV11-3	NA	TRBJ2-5	TGTGCCAGCAGCCGTGTGGGGGGAAGTGAGACCCAGTACTTC	CASSRVGGSETQYF
NA	TRBV5-1	TRBD2	TRBJ2-5	TGCGCCAGCAGCTTGGTAGTACTAGCGGGGTACCAAGAGACCCAGTACTTC	CASSLVVLAGYQETQYF
NA	TRBV4-3	TRBD1	TRBJ2-5	TGCGCCAGCAGCCCCCGACAGGGGGGAGAGACCCAGTACTTC	CASSPRQGGETQYF
NA	TRBV24-1	NA	TRBJ2-3	TGTGCCACCTTGGGGGGTCTACCCACAGATACGCAGTATTTT	CATLGGLPTDTQYF
NA	TRBV20-1	NA	TRBJ1-4	TGCAGTGCTAGAGTCGATGAAAAACTGTTTTTT	CSARVDEKLFF
NA	TRBV28	TRBD1	TRBJ1-4	TGTGCCAGCAGGACGACAGGGGCAGGGGAAAAACTGTTTTTT	CASRTTGAGEKLFF
NA	TRBV28	NA	TRBJ2-7	TGTGCCAGCAGTTTCGTCCGGCGGGGGCTAGCGTACTTC	CASSFVRRGLAYF
NA	TRBV28	NA	TRBJ1-3	TGTGCCAGCAGGGTTTCCTCCGGAAACACCATATATTTT	CASRVSSGNTIYF